This T cell receptor (beta chain) was captured in a study of blood T cell repertoires in COVID-19. V lost 1 base and J 3 bases, leaving 17 bases between the germline ends. The CDR3 consists of 18 residues. Germline CDR1 reads KGHDR; CDR2 reads SFDVKD. In the authors' workflow: Nucleated cell counts were estimated from reference gene primer amplification. Only in-frame clones appear in the TCRdb table, and some are missing; sequencing was by immunoSEQ multiplex PCR. That table supplies the V and J calls and clone size; D and trimming were determined from the DNA. Of around 200,000 clones in the sample, roughly 80% were seen once.

This TCR derives from a man aged 30 to 45 with active or convalescent COVID-19. V and J are TRBV24-1 and TRBJ2-2; weak D call: TRBD2 (5 bases). The source material was peripheral blood. The CDR3: CATSDFRAGPLYTGELFF. In nucleotides, the CDR3 is TGTGCCACCAGTGATTTTCGGGCGGGCCCCCTCTACACCGGGGAGCTGTTTTTT.